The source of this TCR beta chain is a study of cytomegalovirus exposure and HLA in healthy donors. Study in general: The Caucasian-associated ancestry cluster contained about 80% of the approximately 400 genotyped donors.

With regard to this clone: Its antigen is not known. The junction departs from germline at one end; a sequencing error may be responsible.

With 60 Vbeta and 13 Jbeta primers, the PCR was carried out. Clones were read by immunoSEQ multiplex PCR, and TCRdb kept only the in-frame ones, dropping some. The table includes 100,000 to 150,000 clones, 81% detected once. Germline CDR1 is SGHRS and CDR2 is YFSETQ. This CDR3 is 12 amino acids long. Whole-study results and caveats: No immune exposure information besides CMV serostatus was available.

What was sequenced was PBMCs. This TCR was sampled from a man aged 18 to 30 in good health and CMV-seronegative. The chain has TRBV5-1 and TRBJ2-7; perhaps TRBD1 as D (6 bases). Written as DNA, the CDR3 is TGCGCCAGCATCCAGGGGTCCTACGGGCAGCACTTC. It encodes CASIQGSYGQHF.